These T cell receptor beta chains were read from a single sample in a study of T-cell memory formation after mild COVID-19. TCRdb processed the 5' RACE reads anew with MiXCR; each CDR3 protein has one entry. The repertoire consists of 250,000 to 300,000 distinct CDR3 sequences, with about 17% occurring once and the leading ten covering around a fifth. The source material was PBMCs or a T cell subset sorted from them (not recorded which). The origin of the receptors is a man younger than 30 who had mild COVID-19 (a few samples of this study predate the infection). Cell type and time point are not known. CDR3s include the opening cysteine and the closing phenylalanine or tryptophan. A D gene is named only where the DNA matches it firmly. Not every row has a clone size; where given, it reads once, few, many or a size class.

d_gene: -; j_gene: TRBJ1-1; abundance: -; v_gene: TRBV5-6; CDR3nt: TGTGCCAGCAGCCAATCCACTGGGACTGCTATGAACACTGAAGCTTTCTTT; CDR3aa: CASSQSTGTAMNTEAFF
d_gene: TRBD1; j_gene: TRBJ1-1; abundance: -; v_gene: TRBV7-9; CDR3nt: TGTGCCAGCAGCCTAGGACAGGGGCTTGAAGCTTTCTTT; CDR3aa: CASSLGQGLEAFF
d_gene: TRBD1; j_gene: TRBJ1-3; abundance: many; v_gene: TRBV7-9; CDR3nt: TGTGCCAGCAGCCGGGACAGGGTGGACACCATATATTTT; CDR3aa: CASSRDRVDTIYF
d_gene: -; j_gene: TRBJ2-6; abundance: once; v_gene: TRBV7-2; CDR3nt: TGTGCCAGCACGGTCCAAAGGGACTCTGGGGCCAACGTCCTGACTTTC; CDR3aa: CASTVQRDSGANVLTF
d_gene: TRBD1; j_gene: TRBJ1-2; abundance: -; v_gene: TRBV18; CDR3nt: TGTGCCAGCTCACCAATCGAGGGGGCGCATGGCTACACCTTC; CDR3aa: CASSPIEGAHGYTF
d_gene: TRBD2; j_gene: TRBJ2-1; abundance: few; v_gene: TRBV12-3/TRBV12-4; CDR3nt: TGTGCCAGCAGTCCCCCGGGTCGAGCGGGGGCGGAGCAGTTCTTC; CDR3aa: CASSPPGRAGAEQFF
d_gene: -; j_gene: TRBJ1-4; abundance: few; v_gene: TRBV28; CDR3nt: TGTGCCAGCAGTTCCCCCGGGGGCCCGAATGAAAAACTGTTTTTT; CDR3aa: CASSSPGGPNEKLFF
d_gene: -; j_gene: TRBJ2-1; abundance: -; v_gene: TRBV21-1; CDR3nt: TGTGCCAGCAGCAAAGCTGGCGGGGAGCAGTTCTTC; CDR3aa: CASSKAGGEQFF
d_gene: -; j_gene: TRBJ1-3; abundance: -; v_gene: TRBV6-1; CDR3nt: TGTGCCAGCAGTGAAGGAGGTCCCAGCGGAAACACCATATATTTT; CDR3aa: CASSEGGPSGNTIYF
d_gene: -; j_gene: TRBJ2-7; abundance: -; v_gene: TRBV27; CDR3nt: TGTGCCAGCAGTTTAGGCAACTCCTACGAGCAGTACTTC; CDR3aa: CASSLGNSYEQYF
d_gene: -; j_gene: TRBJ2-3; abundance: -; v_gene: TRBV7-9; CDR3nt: TGTGCCAGCAGCTTTCTTGGTGGACTCTCAGATACGCAGTATTTT; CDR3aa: CASSFLGGLSDTQYF
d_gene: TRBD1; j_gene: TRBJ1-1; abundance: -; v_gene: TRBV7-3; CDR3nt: TGTGCCAGCAGCCTCAGGGGGCCTTCCACTGAAGCTTTCTTT; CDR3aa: CASSLRGPSTEAFF
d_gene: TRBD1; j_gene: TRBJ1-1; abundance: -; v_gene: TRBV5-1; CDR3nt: TGCGCCAGCAGCTTGACCGGGACAGGGGCCCTGGGAGCTTTCTTT; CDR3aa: CASSLTGTGALGAFF
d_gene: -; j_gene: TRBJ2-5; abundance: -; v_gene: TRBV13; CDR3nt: TGTGCCAGCAGCCCGAAGACGGGGTGGGAGACCCAGTACTTC; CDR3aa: CASSPKTGWETQYF
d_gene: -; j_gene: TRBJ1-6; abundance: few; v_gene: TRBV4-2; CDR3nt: TGTGCCAGCAGCCAAGATAGGGGCATAGGGCCCCTCCACTTT; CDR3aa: CASSQDRGIGPLHF
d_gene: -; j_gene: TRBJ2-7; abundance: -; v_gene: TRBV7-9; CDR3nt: TGTGCCAGCAGCCCGGGGGAAAGGTCCTACGAGCAGTACTTC; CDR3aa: CASSPGERSYEQYF
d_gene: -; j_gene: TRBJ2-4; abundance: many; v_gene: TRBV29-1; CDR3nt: TGCAGCGTTGGCCAGGGGGGAAACATTCAGTACTTC; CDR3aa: CSVGQGGNIQYF
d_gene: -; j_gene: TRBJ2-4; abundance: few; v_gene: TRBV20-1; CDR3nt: TGCAGTGCTAGAGACGGTGTAGCCAAAAACATTCAGTACTTC; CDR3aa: CSARDGVAKNIQYF
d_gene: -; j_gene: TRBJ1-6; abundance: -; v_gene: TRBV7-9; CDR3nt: TGTGCCAGCAGCTTAGTTGCCTGGCCCCTCCACTTT; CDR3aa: CASSLVAWPLHF
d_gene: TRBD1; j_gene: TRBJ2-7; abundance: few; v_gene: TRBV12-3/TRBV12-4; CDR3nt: TGTGCCAGCAGTCCCGGACAGGGATGGGAGCAGTACTTC; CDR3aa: CASSPGQGWEQYF
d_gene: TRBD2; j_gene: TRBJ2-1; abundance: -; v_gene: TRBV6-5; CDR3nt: TGTGCCAGCAGTTACTCGACGCTAGCGGGGGGGTATGAGCAGTTCTTC; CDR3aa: CASSYSTLAGGYEQFF
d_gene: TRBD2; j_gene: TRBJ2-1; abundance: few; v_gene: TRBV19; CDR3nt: TGTGCCAGTAGGTGGGAGGGGATGTCAGATGAGCAGTTCTTC; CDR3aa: CASRWEGMSDEQFF
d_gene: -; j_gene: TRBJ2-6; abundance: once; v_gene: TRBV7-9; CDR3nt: TGTGCCAGCAGCTTCGGCAGGGCTGGGGCCAACGTCCTGACTTTC; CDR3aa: CASSFGRAGANVLTF
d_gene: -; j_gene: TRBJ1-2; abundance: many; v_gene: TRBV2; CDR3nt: TGTGCCAGCGAGGGGAATAACTATGGCTACACCTTC; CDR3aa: CASEGNNYGYTF
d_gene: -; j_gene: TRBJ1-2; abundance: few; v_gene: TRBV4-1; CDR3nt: TGCGCCAGCAGCCAAGCCACAGGGTGGGGTGATGGCTACACCTTC; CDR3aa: CASSQATGWGDGYTF
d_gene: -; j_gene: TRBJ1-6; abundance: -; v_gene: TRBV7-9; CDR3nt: TGTGCCAGCAGCTTAGCACCGCAGGGAGGAAATTCACCCCTCCACTTT; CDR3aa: CASSLAPQGGNSPLHF
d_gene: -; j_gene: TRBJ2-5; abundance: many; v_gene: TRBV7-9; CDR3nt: TGTGCCAGCAGCTCCCAAAGGGGGGCCGGGGAGACCCAGTACTTC; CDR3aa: CASSSQRGAGETQYF
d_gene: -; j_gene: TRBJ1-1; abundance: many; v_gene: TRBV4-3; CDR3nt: TGCGCCAGCAGCCAAGCGATAGCGTTGATGAACACTGAAGCTTTCTTT; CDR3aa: CASSQAIALMNTEAFF
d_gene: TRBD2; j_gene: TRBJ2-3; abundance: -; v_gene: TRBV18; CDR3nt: TGTGCCAGCTCCCCACCCAGCGGGGGGATAGCCGGGGGTACGCAGTATTTT; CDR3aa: CASSPPSGGIAGGTQYF
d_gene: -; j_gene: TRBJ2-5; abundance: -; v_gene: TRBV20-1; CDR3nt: TGCAGTGCTAGAGATCGACGGGCCGAGGGGGGGGAGACCCAGTACTTC; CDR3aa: CSARDRRAEGGETQYF
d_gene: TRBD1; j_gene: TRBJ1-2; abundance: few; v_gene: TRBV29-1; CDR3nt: TGCAGCGTGGCAGGGACAGCGGATGGCTACACCTTC; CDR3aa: CSVAGTADGYTF
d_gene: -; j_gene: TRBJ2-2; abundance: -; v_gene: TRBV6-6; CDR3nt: TGTGCCAGCAGTCCGCAGGGGTTGTCCACCGGGGAGCTGTTTTTT; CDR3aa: CASSPQGLSTGELFF
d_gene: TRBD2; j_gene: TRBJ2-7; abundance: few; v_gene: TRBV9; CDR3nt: TGTGCCAGCAGCACTGGGACTAGCAGCGCCGAGCAGTACTTC; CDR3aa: CASSTGTSSAEQYF
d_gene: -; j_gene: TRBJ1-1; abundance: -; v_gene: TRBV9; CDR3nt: TGTGCCAGCAGCGTAGACCTGAACACTGAAGCTTTCTTT; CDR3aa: CASSVDLNTEAFF
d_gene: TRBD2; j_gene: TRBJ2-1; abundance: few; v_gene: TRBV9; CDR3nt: TGTGCCAGCAGCGCCGGGGGACTAGCGGGGACCTACAATGAGCAGTTCTTC; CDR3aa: CASSAGGLAGTYNEQFF
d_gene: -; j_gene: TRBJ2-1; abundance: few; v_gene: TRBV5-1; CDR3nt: TGCGCCAGCAGCTTACCCGCGAGCTCCTACAATGAGCAGTTCTTC; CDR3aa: CASSLPASSYNEQFF
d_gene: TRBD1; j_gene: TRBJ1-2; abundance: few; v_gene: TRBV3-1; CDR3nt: TGTGCCAGCAGCCCCGGACAGGGAGGGTCCTATGGCTACACCTTC; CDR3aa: CASSPGQGGSYGYTF
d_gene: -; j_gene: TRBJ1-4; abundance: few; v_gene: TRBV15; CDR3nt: TGTGCCACCAGCAGAGCACGGGAAAAACTGTTTTTT; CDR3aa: CATSRAREKLFF
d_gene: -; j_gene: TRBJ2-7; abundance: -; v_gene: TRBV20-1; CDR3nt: TGCAGTGCTAGAGATCGGCGGGAGCAGTACTTC; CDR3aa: CSARDRREQYF
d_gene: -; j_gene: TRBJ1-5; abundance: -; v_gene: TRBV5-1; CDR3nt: TGCGCCAGCAGCTTGGGGCCCGCCAGGGCAGGGTTAAATCAGCCCCAGCATTTT; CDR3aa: CASSLGPARAGLNQPQHF
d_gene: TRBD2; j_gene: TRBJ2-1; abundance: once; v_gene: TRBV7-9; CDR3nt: TGTGCCAGCGGAGGACTAGCGGGGCCCTCGGGTGAGCAGTTCTTC; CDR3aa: CASGGLAGPSGEQFF
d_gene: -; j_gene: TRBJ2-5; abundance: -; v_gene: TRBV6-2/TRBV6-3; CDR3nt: TGTGCCAGCAGTTACGACCGGGATCGGGATTCCACCCAAGAGACCCAGTACTTC; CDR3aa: CASSYDRDRDSTQETQYF
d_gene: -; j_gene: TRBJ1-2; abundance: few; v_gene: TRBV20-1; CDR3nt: TGCAGTGCTAAGAGGTCAGGGGAGCCTAACTATGGCTACACCTTC; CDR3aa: CSAKRSGEPNYGYTF
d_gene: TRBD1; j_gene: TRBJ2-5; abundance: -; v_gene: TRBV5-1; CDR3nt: TGCGCCAGCAGTATCGGACAGGGGGTTGGGGAGACCCAGTACTTC; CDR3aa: CASSIGQGVGETQYF
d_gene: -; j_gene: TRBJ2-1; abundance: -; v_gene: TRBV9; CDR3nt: TGTGCCAGCAGCGAGTCCGTGACTGACTACAATGAGCAGTTCTTC; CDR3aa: CASSESVTDYNEQFF
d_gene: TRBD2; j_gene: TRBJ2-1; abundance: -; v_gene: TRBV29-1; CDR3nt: TGCAGCGTGGGCGAGACTAGCGGGTACAATGAGCAGTTCTTC; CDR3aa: CSVGETSGYNEQFF
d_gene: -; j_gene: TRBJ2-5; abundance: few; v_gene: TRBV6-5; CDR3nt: TGTGCCAGCAGCCCACATGAGCAGGAGACCCAGTACTTC; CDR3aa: CASSPHEQETQYF
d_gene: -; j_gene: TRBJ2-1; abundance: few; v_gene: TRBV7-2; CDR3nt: TGTGCCAGCAGCACAACAAGGTCAATCTCCTACAATGAGCAGTTCTTC; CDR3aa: CASSTTRSISYNEQFF
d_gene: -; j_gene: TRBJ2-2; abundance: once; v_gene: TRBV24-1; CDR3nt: TGTGCCACCAGTCAGGGACCATCGGCCGGGGAGCTGTTTTTT; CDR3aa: CATSQGPSAGELFF
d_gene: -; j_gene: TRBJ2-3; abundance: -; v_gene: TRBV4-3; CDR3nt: TGCGCCAGCAGCTTGCGTCCAGGGGTACCCCGCGATACGCAGTATTTT; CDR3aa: CASSLRPGVPRDTQYF
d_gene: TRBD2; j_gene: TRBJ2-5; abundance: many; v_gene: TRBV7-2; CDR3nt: TGTGCCAGCAGCTTAGCCGGGAGGTACTCGGGGGAGACCCAGTACTTC; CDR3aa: CASSLAGRYSGETQYF